Following are 15 T cell receptor beta chains from one sample sequenced in a study of blood T cell repertoires in COVID-19. TCRdb keeps only in-frame clones here, not all; method: immunoSEQ multiplex PCR. The table lists 250,000 to 350,000 clones, roughly 87% of them singletons, with about 8.5% in the top ten. Sequencing input: peripheral blood. These receptors were collected from a young man with active or convalescent COVID-19.

V usage is TRBV7-8 and J usage is TRBJ2-5, with 11 bases matching TRBD2. The CDR3 covers 16 residues. Germline CDR1 is SGHVS and CDR2 is FQNEAQ. V lost 1 base to trimming and J lost 4 bases; unmatched junction nucleotides: 5. This CDR3 is CASSLDGSGGVETQYF. The CDR3 DNA is TGTGCCAGCAGCTTAGACGGTAGCGGGGGGGTAGAGACCCAGTACTTC.

The chain joins TRBV3-1 (or the pseudogene TRBV3-2) to TRBJ2-1; D gene ambiguous. Trimming took off 5 bases at V and 7 bases at J, with 9 bases between the two ends. CDR1 LGHDT and CDR2 YNNKEL come from the germline V gene (reference sequence). The length of the CDR3 is 12 residues. The CDR3 spells CASSSDMNEQFF. The CDR3 DNA is TGTGCCAGCAGCTCCGACATGAATGAGCAGTTCTTC.

The chain is built from TRBV6-4 and TRBJ2-7; 13 bases match TRBD2. The length of the CDR3 is 17 residues. Germline CDR1 reads MRHNA; CDR2 reads SNTAGT. V was clipped by 3 bases and J by 6 bases; unmatched bases: 11. The CDR3 spells CASSEELAGGLYCEQYF. The CDR3 nucleotides read TGTGCCAGCAGTGAAGAACTAGCGGGGGGGTTATACTGCGAGCAGTACTTC.

The chain recombines TRBV19 with TRBJ1-1; D unresolved. The CDR3 sequence is 14 residues long. Germline assignment: CDR1 LNHDA and CDR2 SQIVND (reference sequence). Trimming took off 6 bases at V and 0 bases at J, with 11 bases between the two ends. The CDR3 here is CASSLRGMNTEAFF. CDR3 coding DNA: TGTGCCAGTAGCCTCAGAGGGATGAACACTGAAGCTTTCTTT.

This chain connects TRBV6-1 to TRBJ2-1; TRBD1 might be the D (6 bases). V was pared by 0 bases and J by 9 bases, with 9 bases between. The CDR3 consists of 13 residues. Germline CDR1 MNHNS, CDR2 SASEGT. The CDR3 DNA reads as TGTGCCAGCAGTGAAGCGCAAGGGGGTGAGCAGTTCTTC. As protein: CASSEAQGGEQFF.

V usage is TRBV6-2 or TRBV6-3 and J usage is TRBJ2-7; 10 positions match TRBD2. CDR1 is MNHEY and CDR2 is SVGEGT in the germline V gene. The CDR3 runs 15 residues. Trimming at V came to 5 bases and at J to 6 bases, leaving 10 bases not matched to a gene. The CDR3 sequence is CASSARLAGLLEQYF. The DNA of the CDR3 is TGTGCCAGCAGTGCGCGACTAGCGGGTCTTCTCGAGCAGTACTTC.

V gene TRBV4-1 combines with J gene TRBJ2-7; D call uncertain. The CDR3 spans 13 residues. The germline gives CDR1 MGHRA, CDR2 YSYEKL. The ends were cut back, 1 base at V and 2 bases at J, with 6 bases in the middle. CDR3 nucleotide sequence: TGCGCCAGCAGCCAAGGGCTAGCCTACGAGCAGTACTTC. Encoded protein: CASSQGLAYEQYF.

The chain uses TRBV7-8 and TRBJ1-5; possibly TRBD1 for D (5 bases). V shed 1 base and J shed 0 bases, with 7 bases lying between them. Germline V gene lookup returns CDR1 SGHVS and CDR2 FQNEAQ. The CDR3 consists of 15 residues. CDR3 DNA: TGTGCCAGCAGCTTAGAGGGGAATAGCAATCAGCCCCAGCATTTT. This encodes CASSLEGNSNQPQHF.

DNA for the CDR3: TGTGCCAGCAGCCAAGCCGGACTTTTTGGCTACACCTTC. Residues: CASSQAGLFGYTF. V and J are TRBV7-8 and TRBJ1-2; D ambiguous. There are 13 residues in the CDR3. Deletions cut 5 bases from V and 7 bases from J, with 14 bases between. Germline CDR1 SGHVS, CDR2 FQNEAQ.

The chain uses TRBV15 and TRBJ2-7, with a tentative D call TRBD1 (6 bases). Germline assignment: CDR1 LNHNV and CDR2 YYDKDF (reference sequence). The CDR3 loop spans 15 amino acids. Trimming took off 1 base at V and 0 bases at J, with 10 bases between the two ends. CDR3 bases: TGTGCCACCAGCAGAGGTGAGGGGGTCTCCTACGAGCAGTACTTC. This gives the protein CATSRGEGVSYEQYF.

The chain joins TRBV6-2 or TRBV6-3 to TRBJ2-3, with D possibly matching TRBD1 (6 bases). Germline CDR1 is MNHEY and CDR2 is SVGEGT. This CDR3 comprises 15 residues. The V gene lost 4 bases and the J gene lost 3 bases, with 14 bases spanning the gap. CDR3 nucleotides: TGTGCCAGCAGTTCACAGGGTTGGAAAACAGATACGCAGTATTTT. Translation: CASSSQGWKTDTQYF.

The chain carries TRBV7-9 and TRBJ1-3; tentatively, D is TRBD1 (5 bases). CDR3 length equals 17 residues. CDR1 SEHNR and CDR2 FQNEAQ come from the germline V gene (reference sequence). Trimming removed 0 bases at V and 1 base at J, with 13 bases between. The CDR3 DNA reads as TGTGCCAGCAGCTTAGCAGGGACGGGAGGATCTGGAAACACCATATATTTT. This gives the protein CASSLAGTGGSGNTIYF.

The J gene is TRBJ2-7, the V gene TRBV5-1; perhaps TRBD1 as D (6 bases). This CDR3 spans 15 amino acids. Trimming removed 3 bases at V and 0 bases at J, with 13 bases between. Per the germline V gene, CDR1 is SGHRS and CDR2 is YFSETQ. Here the CDR3 DNA reads TGCGCCAGCAGCTCTTTACAGGGAACCTCCTACGAGCAGTACTTC. Encoded protein: CASSSLQGTSYEQYF.

The gene calls are TRBV6-1 and TRBJ1-5; D uncertain. This CDR3 is built from 16 residues. Trimming took 3 bases from V and 0 from J, leaving 12 bases between them. CDR1 is MNHNS, CDR2 SASEGT, per germline. CDR3 sequence: CASSEPMRGSNQPQHF. CDR3 bases: TGTGCCAGCAGTGAGCCCATGCGGGGTAGCAATCAGCCCCAGCATTTT.

The chain has TRBV10-3 and TRBJ1-2, with TRBD1 matching over 8 bases. The germline V gene encodes CDR1 ENHRY and CDR2 SYGVKD. V gave up 0 bases and J gave up 3 bases; unmatched junction bases: 12. The CDR3 totals 18 residues. CDR3 coding DNA: TGTGCCATCAGTGAGTCTTTCAGGGGGCTGAGATTGGACTATGGCTACACCTTC. Its protein product is CAISESFRGLRLDYGYTF.